This T cell receptor beta chain came from a study of blood T cell repertoires in COVID-19. The overall study: Sources were T cells, B-cell-depleted T cells, or PBMCs; the material itself was cDNA or gDNA.

Original analysis: Amplified reference gene primers provided the basis for estimating nucleated cell counts. The data were produced by immunoSEQ multiplex PCR, yet TCRdb's version contains in-frame clones alone and is incomplete. V and J calls and clone size are copied from that table; D and trimming were computed from the DNA. The sample includes some 110,000 clones, roughly 80% seen only once; the top ten take 15%. The CDR3 covers 14 residues. CDR1 is SGHVS and CDR2 is FQNEAQ in the germline V gene. Trimming removed 6 bases from V and 8 bases from J, with 19 bases in between. This clonotype was obtained from a woman older than 75 with acute or convalescent COVID-19. The sample taken for sequencing was peripheral blood. The chain couples TRBV7-8 to TRBJ1-2, with D possibly matching TRBD1 (6 bases). Written as DNA, the CDR3 is TGTGCCAGCAGTATCGGGGACATTGAGAGGGGCTACACCTTC. This translates into CASSIGDIERGYTF.